This TCR beta chain was profiled in a study of shared clonotypes between healthy human individuals. Overall study: Each donor's CD4 naive and CD4 memory cells filled three plates apiece, CD8 naive two, and CD8 memory one.

This clone showed up just once. Naive CD8 cells, CD45RO-negative and positively selected for CCR7, excluded terminally differentiated effector memory CD45RA+ cells. Looked up from germline, CDR1 is PRHDT and CDR2 is FYEKMQ (reference sequence). CDR3 size: 14 residues. V lost 4 bases and J lost 4, with 13 bases in between. At a deep level, the assay was run. Sorted subsets were amplified in replicate PCRs using approximately 200 ng DNA, tens of thousands of T cell genomes. Assay: immunoSEQ multiplex PCR; the TCRdb copy retains only in-frame clones and omits some. The sample records 1.5 million to 2.5 million clones, less than 95% being singletons.

The chain carries TRBV13 and TRBJ2-5; TRBD2 might be the D (5 bases). The sequence derives from a man between 18 and 35 years old in good health. Sequencing used naive CD8+ T cells sorted from blood. The CDR3 coding sequence is TGTGCCAGCAGCTCGCCGGACCGGGGAGAGACCCAGTACTTC. Protein sequence: CASSSPDRGETQYF.